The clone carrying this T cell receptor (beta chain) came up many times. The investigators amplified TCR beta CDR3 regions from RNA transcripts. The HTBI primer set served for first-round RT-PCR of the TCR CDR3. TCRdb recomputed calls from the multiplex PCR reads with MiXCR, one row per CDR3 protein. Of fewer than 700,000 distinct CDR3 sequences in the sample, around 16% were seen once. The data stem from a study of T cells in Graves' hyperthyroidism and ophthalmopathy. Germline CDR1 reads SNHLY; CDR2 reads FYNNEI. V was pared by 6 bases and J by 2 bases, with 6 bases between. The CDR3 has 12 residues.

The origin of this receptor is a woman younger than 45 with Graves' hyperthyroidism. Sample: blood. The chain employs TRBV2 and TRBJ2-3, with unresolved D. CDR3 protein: CASRVFTDTQYF. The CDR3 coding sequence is TGTGCCAGCAGGGTTTTCACAGATACGCAGTATTTT.